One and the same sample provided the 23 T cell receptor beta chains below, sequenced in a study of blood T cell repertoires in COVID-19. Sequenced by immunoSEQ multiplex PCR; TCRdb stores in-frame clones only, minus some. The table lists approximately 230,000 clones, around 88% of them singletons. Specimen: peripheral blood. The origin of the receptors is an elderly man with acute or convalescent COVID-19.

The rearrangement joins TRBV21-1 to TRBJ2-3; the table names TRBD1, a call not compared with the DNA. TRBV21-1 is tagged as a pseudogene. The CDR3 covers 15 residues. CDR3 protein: CASREGTGEPDTQYF. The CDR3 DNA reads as TGTGCCAGCAGAGAGGGGACAGGGGAGCCAGATACGCAGTATTTT.

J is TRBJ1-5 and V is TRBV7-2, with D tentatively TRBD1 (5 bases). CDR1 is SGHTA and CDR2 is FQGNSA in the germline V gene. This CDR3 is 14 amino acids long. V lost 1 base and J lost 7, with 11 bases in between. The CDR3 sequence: CASSLVGEGQPQHF. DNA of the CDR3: TGTGCCAGCAGCTTAGTAGGGGAAGGGCAGCCCCAGCATTTT.

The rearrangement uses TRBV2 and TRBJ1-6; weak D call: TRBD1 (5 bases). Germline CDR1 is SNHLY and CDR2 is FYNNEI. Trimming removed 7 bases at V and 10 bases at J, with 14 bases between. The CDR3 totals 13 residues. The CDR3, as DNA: TGTGCCAGCATGCAGGGTGTGCGCTCACCCCTCCACTTT. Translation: CASMQGVRSPLHF. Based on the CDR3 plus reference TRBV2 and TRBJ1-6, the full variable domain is EPEVTQTPSHQVTQMGQEVILRCVPISNHLYFYWYRQILGQKVEFLVSFYNNEISEKSEIFDDQFSVERPDGSNFTLKIRSTKLEDSAMYFCASMQGVRSPLHFGNGTRLTVT.

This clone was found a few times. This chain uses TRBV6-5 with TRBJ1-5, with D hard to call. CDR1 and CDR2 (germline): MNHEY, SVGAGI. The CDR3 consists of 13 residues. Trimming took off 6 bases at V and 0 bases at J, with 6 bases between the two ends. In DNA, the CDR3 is TGTGCCAGCAGGGGAGGTAGCAATCAGCCCCAGCATTTT. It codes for CASRGGSNQPQHF.

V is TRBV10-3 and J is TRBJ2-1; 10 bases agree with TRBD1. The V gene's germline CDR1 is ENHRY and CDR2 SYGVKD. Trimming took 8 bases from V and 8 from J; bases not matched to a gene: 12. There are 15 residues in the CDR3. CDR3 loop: CAISWDRGPSDEQFF. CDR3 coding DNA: TGTGCCATCTCTTGGGACAGGGGACCTAGCGATGAGCAGTTCTTC.

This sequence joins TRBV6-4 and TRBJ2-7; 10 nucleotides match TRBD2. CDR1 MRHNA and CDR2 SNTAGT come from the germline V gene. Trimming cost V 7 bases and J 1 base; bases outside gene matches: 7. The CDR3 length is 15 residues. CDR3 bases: TGTGCCAGCAACGTACTAGCGGGACTATCCTACGAGCAGTACTTC. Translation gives CASNVLAGLSYEQYF.

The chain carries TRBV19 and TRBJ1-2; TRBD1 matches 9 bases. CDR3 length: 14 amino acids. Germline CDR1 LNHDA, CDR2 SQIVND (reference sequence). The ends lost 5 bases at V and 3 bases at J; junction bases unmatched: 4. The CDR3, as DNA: TGTGCCAGTAGTTCACAGGGGGCTCACTATGGCTACACCTTC. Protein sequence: CASSSQGAHYGYTF. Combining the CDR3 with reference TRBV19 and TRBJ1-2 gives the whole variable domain DGGITQSPKYLFRKEGQNVTLSCEQNLNHDAMYWYRQDPGQGLRLIYYSQIVNDFQKGDIAEGYSVSREKKESFPLTVTSAQKNPTAFYLCASSSQGAHYGYTFGSGTRLTVV.

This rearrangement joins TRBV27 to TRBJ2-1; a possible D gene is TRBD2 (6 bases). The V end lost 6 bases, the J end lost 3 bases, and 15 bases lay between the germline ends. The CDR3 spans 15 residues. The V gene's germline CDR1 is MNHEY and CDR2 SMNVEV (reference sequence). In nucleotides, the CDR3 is TGTGCCAGCAGCTTAGGACTATCCAACTACAATGAGCAGTTCTTC. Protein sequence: CASSLGLSNYNEQFF.

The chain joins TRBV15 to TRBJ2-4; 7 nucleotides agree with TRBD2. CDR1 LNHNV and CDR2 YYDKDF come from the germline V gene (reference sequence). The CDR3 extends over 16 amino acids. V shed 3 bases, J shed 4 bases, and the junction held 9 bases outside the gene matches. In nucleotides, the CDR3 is TGTGCCACCAGCAGGGGGGGGACCCCCACTAAAAACATTCAGTACTTC. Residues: CATSRGGTPTKNIQYF.

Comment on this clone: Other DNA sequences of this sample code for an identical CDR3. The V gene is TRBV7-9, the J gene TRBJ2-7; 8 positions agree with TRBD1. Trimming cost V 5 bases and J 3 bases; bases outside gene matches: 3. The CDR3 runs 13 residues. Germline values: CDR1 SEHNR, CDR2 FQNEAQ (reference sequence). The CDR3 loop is CASSPGQGYEQYF. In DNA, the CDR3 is TGTGCCAGCAGCCCTGGACAGGGCTACGAGCAGTACTTC.

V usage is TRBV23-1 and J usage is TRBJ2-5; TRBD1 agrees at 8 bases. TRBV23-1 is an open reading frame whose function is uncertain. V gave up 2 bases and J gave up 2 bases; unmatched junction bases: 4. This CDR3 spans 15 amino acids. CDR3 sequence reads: CASSQPGQGQETQYF. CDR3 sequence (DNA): TGCGCCAGCAGTCAACCAGGACAGGGTCAAGAGACCCAGTACTTC.

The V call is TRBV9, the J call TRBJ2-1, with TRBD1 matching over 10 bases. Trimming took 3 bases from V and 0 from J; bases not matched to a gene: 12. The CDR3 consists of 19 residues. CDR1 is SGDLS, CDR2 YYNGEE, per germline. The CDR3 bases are TGTGCCAGCAGCGCCCCCGGGACAGGGGTTGTAAGCTCCTACAATGAGCAGTTCTTC. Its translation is CASSAPGTGVVSSYNEQFF.

CDR3 loop: CASSATRGLYEQYF. The CDR3 coding sequence is TGTGCCAGCAGCGCGACTAGAGGCCTCTACGAGCAGTACTTC. This chain links TRBV5-6 with TRBJ2-7, with D tentatively TRBD2 (6 bases). V lost 4 bases and J lost 3, with 14 bases in between. In germline, CDR1 is SGHDT, CDR2 YYEEEE. This CDR3 has 14 residues. The variable domain in full, with the rest retrieved from reference TRBV5-6 and TRBJ2-7, is DAGVTQSPTHLIKTRGQQVTLRCSPKSGHDTVSWYQQALGQGPQFIFQYYEEEERQRGNFPDRFSGHQFPNYSSELNVNALLLGDSALYLCASSATRGLYEQYFGPGTRLTVT.

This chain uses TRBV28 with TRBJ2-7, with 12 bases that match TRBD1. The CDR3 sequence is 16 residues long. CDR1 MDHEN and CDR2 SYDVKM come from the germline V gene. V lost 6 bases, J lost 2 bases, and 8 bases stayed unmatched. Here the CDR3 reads CASRPLGTGGTYEQYF. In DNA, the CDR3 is TGTGCCAGCAGACCACTCGGGACAGGGGGCACCTACGAGCAGTACTTC. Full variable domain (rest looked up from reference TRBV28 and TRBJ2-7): DVKVTQSSRYLVKRTGEKVFLECVQDMDHENMFWYRQDPGLGLRLIYFSYDVKMKEKGDIPEGYSVSREKKERFSLILESASTNQTSMYLCASRPLGTGGTYEQYFGPGTRLTVT.

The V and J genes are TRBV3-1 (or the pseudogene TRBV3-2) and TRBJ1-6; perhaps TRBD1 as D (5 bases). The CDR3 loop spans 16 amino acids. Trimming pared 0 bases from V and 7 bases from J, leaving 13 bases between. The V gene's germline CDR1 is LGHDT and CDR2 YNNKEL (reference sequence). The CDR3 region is CASSQEPGTKNSPLHF. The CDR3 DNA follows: TGTGCCAGCAGCCAAGAACCAGGGACTAAGAATTCACCCCTCCACTTT.

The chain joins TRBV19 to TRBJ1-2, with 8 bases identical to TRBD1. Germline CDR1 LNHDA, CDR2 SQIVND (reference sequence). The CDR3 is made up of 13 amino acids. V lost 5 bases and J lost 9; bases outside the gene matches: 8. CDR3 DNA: TGTGCCAGTAGTGACCGGGACAGGATAAGCTACACCTTC. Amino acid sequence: CASSDRDRISYTF. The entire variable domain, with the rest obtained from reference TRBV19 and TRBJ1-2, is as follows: DGGITQSPKYLFRKEGQNVTLSCEQNLNHDAMYWYRQDPGQGLRLIYYSQIVNDFQKGDIAEGYSVSREKKESFPLTVTSAQKNPTAFYLCASSDRDRISYTFGSGTRLTVV.

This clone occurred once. As DNA, the CDR3 is TGTGCCAGCAGCTTAAAGCGGGGGCAGCAAGAGACCCAGTACTTC. This gives the protein CASSLKRGQQETQYF. The rearrangement uses TRBV7-9 and TRBJ2-5; the match to TRBD2 covers 8 bases. With 2 bases clipped from V and 2 bases from J, the junction kept 4 bases outside the gene matches. The CDR3 has 15 amino acids. The germline V gene encodes CDR1 SEHNR and CDR2 FQNEAQ (reference sequence).

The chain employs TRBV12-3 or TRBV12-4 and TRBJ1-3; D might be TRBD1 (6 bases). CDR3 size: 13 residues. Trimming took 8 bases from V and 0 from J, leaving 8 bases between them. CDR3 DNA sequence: TGTGCCAGCCAGGGGAGCTCTGGAAACACCATATATTTT. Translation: CASQGSSGNTIYF.

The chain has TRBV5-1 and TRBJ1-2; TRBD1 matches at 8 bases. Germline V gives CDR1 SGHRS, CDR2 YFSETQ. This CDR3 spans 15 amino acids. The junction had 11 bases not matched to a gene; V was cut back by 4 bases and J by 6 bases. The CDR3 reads CASSANQGARDGYTF. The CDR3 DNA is TGCGCCAGCAGCGCTAATCAGGGGGCGCGGGATGGCTACACCTTC.

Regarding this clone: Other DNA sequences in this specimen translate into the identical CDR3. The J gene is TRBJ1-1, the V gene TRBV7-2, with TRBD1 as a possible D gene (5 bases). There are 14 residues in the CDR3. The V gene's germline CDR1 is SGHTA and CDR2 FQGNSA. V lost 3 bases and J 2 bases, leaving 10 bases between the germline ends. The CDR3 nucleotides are TGTGCCAGCAGCTTGCAGGGACTTAACACTGAAGCTTTCTTT. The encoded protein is CASSLQGLNTEAFF.

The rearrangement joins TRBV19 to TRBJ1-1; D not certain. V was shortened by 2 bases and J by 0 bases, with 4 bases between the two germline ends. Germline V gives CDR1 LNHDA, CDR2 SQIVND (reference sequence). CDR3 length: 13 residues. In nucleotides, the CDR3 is TGTGCCAGTAGTATACAGATGAACACTGAAGCTTTCTTT. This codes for CASSIQMNTEAFF.

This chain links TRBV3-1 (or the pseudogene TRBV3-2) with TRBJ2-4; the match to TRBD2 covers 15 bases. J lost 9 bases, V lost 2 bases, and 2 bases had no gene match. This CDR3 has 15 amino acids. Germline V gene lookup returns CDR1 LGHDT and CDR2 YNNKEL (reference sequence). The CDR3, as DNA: TGTGCCAGCAGCCAATGGACTAGCGGGAGGGGCATTCAGTACTTC. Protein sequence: CASSQWTSGRGIQYF.

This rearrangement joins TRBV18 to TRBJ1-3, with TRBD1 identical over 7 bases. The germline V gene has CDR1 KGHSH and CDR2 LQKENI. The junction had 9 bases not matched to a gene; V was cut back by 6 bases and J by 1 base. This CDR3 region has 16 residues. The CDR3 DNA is TGTGCCAGCTCCCCGCGACAGGGCGGTTCTGGAAACACCATATATTTT. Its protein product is CASSPRQGGSGNTIYF.